This T cell receptor beta chain was sequenced for a study of radiation and T cells in renal cell carcinoma. At the level of the study: Nephrectomy followed 15 Gy stereotactic body radiation by 4 weeks.

As for time point: baseline pretreatment blood. Specified treatment: 15 Gy SBRT to primary tumor, nephrectomy 4 weeks later. The patient's renal cell carcinoma had clear cell pathology. Points from the study as a whole: Baseline intratumoral clonotype presence is unknown without pretreatment biopsies.

The protocol was immunoSEQ multiplex PCR, while the TCRdb copy is restricted to in-frame clones and leaves out a portion. This sample has about 160,000 clones, with about nine tenths found just once. Germline V gene lookup returns CDR1 SGHTA and CDR2 FQGNSA. V was shortened by 5 bases and J by 2 bases, with 16 bases between the two germline ends. The CDR3 contains 15 residues. On this clone: What it recognizes is unknown.

The genes are TRBV7-2 and TRBJ2-7, with TRBD1 as a possible D gene (6 bases). The sequencing used blood, collected from a patient whose treatment included radiotherapy and nephrectomy. This clonotype was sampled from a woman aged 70-85 years with renal cell carcinoma. The CDR3, as DNA: TGTGCCAGCAGCCCACAGGGCCCTCTTCCCTACGAGCAGTACTTC. This codes for CASSPQGPLPYEQYF.